The 3 T cell receptor beta chains presented below share a single source sample, sequenced in a study of T cell repertoires in cytomegalovirus infection. TCRdb passed the reads through MiXCR, listing each CDR3 protein once. The repertoire holds 200,000 to 250,000 distinct CDR3 sequences, with 22% as singletons. The sample was CD8+ T cells from PBMCs. Receptors were obtained from a human donor in good health (CMV status not recorded). Some clones in this sample may be carry-over from other donors' samples.

This clonotype occurred a few times. J is TRBJ1-5 and V is TRBV4-1; D is undetermined. This CDR3 spans 13 amino acids. CDR1 is MGHRA, CDR2 YSYEKL, per germline. Trimming left V 4 bases short and J 5 bases short, with 9 bases between. CDR3 nucleotide sequence: TGCGCCAGCAGCCCTCCCGGTTATCAGCCCCAGCATTTT. Translated: CASSPPGYQPQHF.

Remarks on this clonotype: At one end the junction does not follow the germline gene, possibly because of a read error. The V gene is TRBV7-2, the J gene TRBJ2-5; no definite D call. The CDR3 is 13 amino acids. Per the germline V gene, CDR1 is SGHTA and CDR2 is FQGNSA. The CDR3 loop is CASSFRYHETQYF. CDR3 bases: TGTGCCAGCAGCTTCCGGTACCACGAGACCCAGTACTTC. The full variable domain, in which reference TRBV7-2 and TRBJ2-5 provide the parts outside the CDR3, is GAGVSQSPSNKVTEKGKDVELRCDPISGHTALYWYRQSLGQGLEFLIYFQGNSAPDKSGLPSDRFSAERTGGSVSTLTIQRTQQEDSAVYLCASSFRYHETQYFGPGTRLLVL.

This clonotype has just a few counts. The CDR3 reads CAWSPGQGNQPQHF. The CDR3 region has the DNA TGTGCCTGGAGCCCGGGACAAGGCAATCAGCCCCAGCATTTT. The chain employs TRBV30 and TRBJ1-5, with a tentative D call TRBD1 (6 bases). V shed 3 bases and J shed 2 bases, with 11 bases lying between them. Germline V gives CDR1 GTSNPN, CDR2 SVGIG (reference sequence). The CDR3 contains 14 residues. The full variable domain, its missing parts supplied by reference TRBV30 and TRBJ1-5, is SQTIHQWPATLVQPVGSPLSLECTVEGTSNPNLYWYRQAAGRGLQLLFYSVGIGQISSEVPQNLSASRPQDRQFILSSKKLLLSDSGFYLCAWSPGQGNQPQHFGDGTRLSIL.